The TCR beta chain described here comes from a study of blood T cells in healthy people across ages. Sample-barcoded 5' priming and a J-beta primer mix drove a second PCR of about 6 to 11 cycles. Every molecule of cDNA carried a tag from a template-switch adaptor with 12 random nucleotides. TCRdb re-derived calls from the 5' RACE reads in MiXCR, one entry per CDR3 protein. This table has roughly 730,000 distinct CDR3 sequences, about 61% appearing once. There were at least 5.5 micrograms of total RNA extracted from every sample. Findings of the study overall: It was not known whether donors were CMV positive (a possible confounder of expanded clonotype changes).

Concerning this clonotype itself: The antigen is not known.

Sequencing input: blood. The sequence was obtained from a man aged 40-49 years in good health.

This CDR3 reads CSGGRHNEQFF. The CDR3 nucleotides are TGCAGCGGTGGACGGCACAATGAGCAGTTCTTC. The rearrangement uses TRBV29-1 and TRBJ2-1; D is unresolved. Germline values: CDR1 SQVTM, CDR2 ANQGSEA. The CDR3 totals 11 residues. V lost 7 bases and J 5 bases, leaving 9 bases between the germline ends.